The source of this T cell receptor beta chain is a study of response to subunit inactivated influenza vaccine. This clonotype was found many times. Antigen specificity is unknown. Regarding the study as a whole: The authors suggested that few new T cells are recruited per seasonal influenza vaccination.

This CDR3 has 15 amino acids. V shed 2 bases, J shed 2 bases, and the junction held 4 bases outside the gene matches. Germline CDR1 reads SGHRS; CDR2 reads YFSETQ. TCRdb reprocessed the RT-PCR reads via MiXCR and lists one record per CDR3 protein. The profile shows roughly 180,000 distinct CDR3 sequences, roughly 8.7% of them singletons. Source: non-naive T cells sorted from PBMCs, taken on the day of vaccination. The source of this sequence is a man in his fifties or sixties who received an inactivated influenza vaccine. The V call is TRBV5-1, the J call TRBJ2-3; 8 bases match TRBD1. CDR3 in DNA: TGCGCCAGCAGCTTCGGACAGGGCCCCACAGATACGCAGTATTTT. This translates into CASSFGQGPTDTQYF.